The 27 T cell receptor beta chains below come from one sample, sequenced in a study of regulatory T cells in long-lasting Graves disease. Time point here: persistent/refractory GD, antithyroid drugs over 5 years with positive TRAb. PBMCs were the source of the RNA used for TCR sequencing. Arm-PCR of CDR3 regions and iRepertoire HTBI primers were used to build TCR beta libraries. TCRdb recomputed calls from the multiplex PCR reads with MiXCR, one row per CDR3 protein. The sample lists roughly 500,000 distinct CDR3 sequences, about 22% occurring once. The sequences come from peripheral blood mononuclear cells (PBMCs), collected when the disease was refractory, from a patient treated with antithyroid drugs. These receptors all come from a female donor with Graves disease.

Notes on this clonotype: An end of the junction differs from the germline gene, which may be a read error. The rearrangement uses TRBV28 and TRBJ2-7, with D tentatively TRBD2 (5 bases). This CDR3 comprises 14 residues. Germline loops: CDR1 MDHEN, CDR2 SYDVKM. The CDR3 coding sequence is TGTACCAGCAGCACCTCACCAGCGGCTTACGAGCAGTACTTC. Translating gives CTSSTSPAAYEQYF.

In this sample, this clonotype turned up a few times. The chain recombines TRBV28 with TRBJ1-2; D perhaps matches TRBD1 (6 bases). Looked up from germline, CDR1 is MDHEN and CDR2 is SYDVKM. The CDR3 length is 13 residues. V lost 6 bases to trimming and J lost 4 bases, with 12 bases between them. The CDR3 loop is CASRPTGPYGYTF. As DNA, the CDR3 is TGTGCCAGCAGACCTACAGGGCCCTATGGCTACACCTTC.

This clonotype was picked up many times. The V and J genes are TRBV29-1 and TRBJ2-5; 8 bases are a match to TRBD2. Germline CDR1 SQVTM, CDR2 ANQGSEA. CDR3 length: 15 amino acids. V dropped 5 bases and J dropped 5; count of bases not matched to a gene: 13. The DNA of the CDR3 is TGCAGCGTTCCCGGGGTAGCGGGAATGGTGGAGACCCAGTACTTC. It yields the protein CSVPGVAGMVETQYF.

This clonotype has a handful of counts. The chain is built from TRBV5-1 and TRBJ1-5; maybe TRBD1 (6 bases). V lost 3 bases and J lost 6, with 13 bases in between. The CDR3 extends over 14 amino acids. Per germline, CDR1 SGHRS and CDR2 YFSETQ. The CDR3: CASSYDRGGQPQHF. In DNA, the CDR3 is TGCGCCAGCAGCTATGACCGAGGGGGTCAGCCCCAGCATTTT.

This clonotype was recorded many times. The rearrangement uses TRBV11-2 and TRBJ1-4; TRBD1 aligns across 7 bases. V lost 5 bases, J lost 8 bases, and 8 bases stayed unmatched. Germline CDR1 SGHAT, CDR2 FQNNGV. This CDR3 has 14 amino acids. Here the CDR3 reads CASSPDRIVEKLFF. CDR3 bases: TGTGCCAGCAGCCCGGACAGGATCGTCGAAAAACTGTTTTTT.

In this sample, this clonotype turned up once. The chain links TRBV11-1 to TRBJ2-3; no clear D. The germline V gene has CDR1 SGHAT and CDR2 FQDESV (reference sequence). The V gene lost 3 bases and the J gene lost 2 bases, with 12 bases spanning the gap. This CDR3 is 15 amino acids long. This CDR3 is CASSFSGDHTDTQYF. CDR3 coding DNA: TGTGCCAGCAGCTTTAGTGGGGATCACACAGATACGCAGTATTTT. The full variable domain, rest sourced from reference TRBV11-1 and TRBJ2-3, is EAEVAQSPRYKITEKSQAVAFWCDPISGHATLYWYRQILGQGPELLVQFQDESVVDDSQLPKDRFSAERLKGVDSTLKIQPAELGDSAMYLCASSFSGDHTDTQYFGPGTRLTVL.

The sample holds a few counts of this clonotype. J is TRBJ2-2 and V is TRBV30, with unresolved D. Per germline, CDR1 GTSNPN and CDR2 SVGIG (reference sequence). This CDR3 is 14 amino acids long. V was clipped by 1 base and J by 2 bases, with 8 bases between them. The CDR3 DNA follows: TGTGCCTGGAGTGAGTCAGCTAACACCGGGGAGCTGTTTTTT. It translates to CAWSESANTGELFF.

This clonotype has a handful of counts. This chain connects TRBV20-1 to TRBJ1-2; D is ambiguous. This CDR3 has 12 residues. The germline gives CDR1 DFQATT, CDR2 SNEGSKA (reference sequence). V was pared by 5 bases and J by 4 bases, with 11 bases between. CDR3 nucleotide sequence: TGCAGTGCTGGCCCTCCGACCTATGGCTACACCTTC. Its translation: CSAGPPTYGYTF.

This clonotype showed up just a few times. J is TRBJ2-3 and V is TRBV6-1; 8 nucleotides line up with TRBD1. The germline V gene encodes CDR1 MNHNS and CDR2 SASEGT. The CDR3 length is 16 residues. J lost 8 bases, V lost 7 bases, and 17 bases had no gene match. The CDR3 DNA follows: TGTGCCAGCACCTCTTTGGACAGGGAATGGGGTGGTACGCAGTATTTT. Its translation is CASTSLDREWGGTQYF.

In regard to this clonotype: Given a much more abundant clone one base away, this may be a read error. J is TRBJ2-7 and V is TRBV12-3 or TRBV12-4, with 9 bases fitting TRBD1. The CDR3 has 14 amino acids. The trim removed 8 bases at V and 6 bases at J, leaving 11 bases unmatched. The CDR3 spells CASGHGTGLGEQYF. CDR3 coding DNA: TGTGCCAGCGGTCATGGGACAGGGCTGGGCGAGCAGTACTTC.

The V and J genes are TRBV4-1 and TRBJ1-2, with 10 bases identical to TRBD1. After removal of 0 bases from V and 11 bases from J, the junction contained 3 bases not matched to a gene. In germline, CDR1 is MGHRA, CDR2 YSYEKL. CDR3 length equals 13 residues. In DNA, the CDR3 is TGCGCCAGCAGCCAAGAAGGGGACAGGGGTTACACCTTC. Its translation is CASSQEGDRGYTF.

This clonotype has more than one count but fewer than ten. The rearrangement joins TRBV9 to TRBJ1-4; 12 nucleotides agree with TRBD1. Germline CDR1 SGDLS, CDR2 YYNGEE. The CDR3 extends over 14 amino acids. V was clipped by 4 bases and J by 13 bases; unmatched bases: 8. The CDR3, as DNA: TGTGCCAGCAGCTATGGGACAGGGGGCATCGGACTGTTTTTT. Translating gives CASSYGTGGIGLFF.

Details on this clonotype: A much bigger clone sits one base away, suggesting this may be a read error. The V call is TRBV29-1, the J call TRBJ2-5, with D possibly being TRBD1 or TRBD2 (6 bases each). Trimming cost V 7 bases and J 1 base, with 16 bases left between them. CDR1 and CDR2 from the germline V gene are SQVTM and ANQGSEA. The CDR3 consists of 14 residues. DNA for the CDR3: TGCAGCGCTGAGGGGGGATTTTTCCAAGAGACCCAGTACTTC. It yields the protein CSAEGGFFQETQYF.

This clonotype was detected ten times or more. The chain recombines TRBV12-3 or TRBV12-4 with TRBJ2-5, with 11 nucleotides matching TRBD1. The CDR3 length is 14 residues. The V segment lost 8 bases and the J segment 2 bases; nucleotides outside the gene matches: 4. CDR3 sequence (DNA): TGTGCCAGCGGAAGGGACAGGGGGCAAGAGACCCAGTACTTC. Amino acids: CASGRDRGQETQYF.

This clonotype was picked up many times. The rearrangement joins TRBV11-2 to TRBJ2-5, with D tentatively TRBD1 (6 bases). This CDR3 has 16 residues. CDR1 and CDR2 from the germline V gene are SGHAT and FQNNGV. Trimming cost V 1 base and J 3 bases, with 15 bases left between them. For the CDR3, the DNA is TGTGCCAGCAGCTTAGCAACAGGGACCGCCGAAGAGACCCAGTACTTC. This encodes CASSLATGTAEETQYF.

This clonotype was counted at least ten times. The CDR3 loop reads CASSARYMNTEAFF. CDR3 nucleotide sequence: TGTGCCAGCAGTGCCAGATACATGAACACTGAAGCTTTCTTT. The chain uses TRBV2 and TRBJ1-1; the D is unclear. V was trimmed by 4 bases and J by 0 bases, leaving 9 bases between them. This CDR3 contains 14 residues. CDR1 is SNHLY, CDR2 FYNNEI, per germline.

The gene calls are TRBV13 and TRBJ2-7; D is ambiguous. Germline lookup yields CDR1 PRHDT and CDR2 FYEKMQ (reference sequence). V lost 0 bases and J lost 3, with 12 bases in between. This CDR3 is built from 15 residues. CDR3: CASSLGYRGIYEQYF. The DNA for the CDR3 is TGTGCCAGCAGCTTAGGGTACAGAGGAATCTACGAGCAGTACTTC.

This chain connects TRBV5-1 to TRBJ2-3; D ambiguous. Deletions cut 4 bases from V and 5 bases from J, with 17 bases between. The CDR3 length is 15 residues. The germline V gene has CDR1 SGHRS and CDR2 YFSETQ. The CDR3 nucleotides read TGCGCCAGCAGCACTGACCCACTACCCCGAGATACGCAGTATTTT. Translating gives CASSTDPLPRDTQYF.

V usage is TRBV11-1 and J usage is TRBJ2-2; TRBD2 matches at 9 bases. The CDR3 has 15 residues. With 5 bases clipped from V and 7 bases from J, the junction kept 8 bases outside the gene matches. In germline, CDR1 is SGHAT, CDR2 FQDESV (reference sequence). The CDR3 nucleotides read TGTGCCAGCAGCCATCTCGGGACTAGCCGCGGGGAGCTGTTTTTT. Translation: CASSHLGTSRGELFF.

In this sample, this clonotype turned up many times. CDR3 nucleotides: TGTGCCAGCAGCCTGGGACAGGCCACCTCTGGCTACACCTTC. Its protein product is CASSLGQATSGYTF. This rearrangement joins TRBV28 to TRBJ1-2, with 8 bases identical to TRBD1. Germline V gene sequence: CDR1 MDHEN, CDR2 SYDVKM. J lost 7 bases, V lost 6 bases, and 10 bases had no gene match. CDR3 size: 14 residues.

V is TRBV7-9 and J is TRBJ2-7; D gene unclear. The CDR3 has 16 residues. V was pared by 5 bases and J by 2 bases, with 19 bases between. Looked up from germline, CDR1 is SEHNR and CDR2 is FQNEAQ (reference sequence). The CDR3 reads CASSNPGDGPTYEQYF. The DNA of the CDR3 is TGTGCCAGCAGCAACCCAGGCGATGGACCAACCTACGAGCAGTACTTC.

This clonotype showed up just once. CDR3 nucleotide sequence: TGTGCCAGTACCCCTGGGGTCCGTTCCTACAATGAGCAGTTCTTC. Protein product: CASTPGVRSYNEQFF. This sequence joins TRBV19 and TRBJ2-1; the D is unclear. Trimming shortened V by 7 bases and J by 1 base, and 14 bases separated the two germline ends. CDR3 length: 15 amino acids. Per the germline V gene, CDR1 is LNHDA and CDR2 is SQIVND (reference sequence).

This clonotype was recorded many times. In DNA form, the CDR3 reads TGTGCCAGCAGCATCCACTCGGTTGGACAGGGGTACGAGCAGTACTTC. Protein product: CASSIHSVGQGYEQYF. J is TRBJ2-7 and V is TRBV13; TRBD1 matches at 9 bases. The junction had 12 bases not matched to a gene; V was cut back by 5 bases and J by 4 bases. This CDR3 region has 16 residues. Germline V gene sequence: CDR1 PRHDT, CDR2 FYEKMQ (reference sequence). Full variable domain (outside the CDR3, taken from reference TRBV13 and TRBJ2-7): AAGVIQSPRHLIKEKRETATLKCYPIPRHDTVYWYQQGPGQDPQFLISFYEKMQSDKGSIPDRFSAQQFSDYHSELNMSSLELGDSALYFCASSIHSVGQGYEQYFGPGTRLTVT.

This clonotype has only a few counts. The gene calls are TRBV3-1 and TRBJ2-5, with 7 bases that match TRBD2. Germline values: CDR1 LGHDT, CDR2 YNNKEL (reference sequence). Trimming cost V 4 bases and J 2 bases; bases outside gene matches: 13. The CDR3 spans 17 residues. The CDR3 loop is CASSPLATSSSQETQYF. As DNA, the CDR3 is TGTGCCAGCAGCCCGCTAGCGACTAGCAGCTCACAAGAGACCCAGTACTTC.

This clonotype came up a few times. The chain couples TRBV30 to TRBJ1-2; D is perhaps TRBD1 (6 bases). Germline lookup yields CDR1 GTSNPN and CDR2 SVGIG (reference sequence). Deletions cut 3 bases from V and 6 bases from J, with 17 bases between. The CDR3 runs 14 residues. The CDR3 DNA reads as TGTGCCTGGAGGGACCTACCGGGACACCATGGCTACACCTTC. Amino acids: CAWRDLPGHHGYTF.

About this clonotype: This CDR3 is missing its conserved last phenylalanine or tryptophan, likely due to a read error. This rearrangement joins TRBV12-3 or TRBV12-4 to TRBJ1-1; the match to TRBD1 covers 10 bases. V was clipped by 5 bases and J by 4 bases; unmatched bases: 4. The CDR3 is 14 amino acids. CDR3 DNA: TGTGCCAGCAGTCCCAGGACAGGGGGCACTGAAGCTTTCTCT. Amino acids: CASSPRTGGTEAFS.

This clonotype has at least ten counts. This sequence joins TRBV28 and TRBJ1-5, with no clear D. Germline V CDR1 and CDR2: MDHEN, SYDVKM. The CDR3 is 16 amino acids. Deletions cut 5 bases from V and 0 bases from J, with 14 bases between. Written as DNA, the CDR3 is TGTGCCAGCAGTACACAGCAAAGTTATAGCAATCAGCCCCAGCATTTT. Protein product: CASSTQQSYSNQPQHF.